These 24 T cell receptor beta chains were all obtained from the same sample, sequenced in a study of T cells in Graves' hyperthyroidism and ophthalmopathy (dated by TCRdb to between 2019 and 2020). The library was made by multiplex PCR. The listed sequencing device is Illumina HiSeq 2000. TCR beta CDR3 regions were amplified from RNA transcripts. The first round of RT-PCR for the TCR CDR3 was performed with the HTBI primer set and the Qiagen OneStep RT-PCR kit. The raw public reads went through TCRdb reprocessing: fastp at Q25, MiXCR clone calling, in-frame beta chains kept. Every distinct CDR3 protein forms one entry, paired with its most common genes and DNA. A total of about 270,000 distinct CDR3 sequences appear in this sample, 13% to 15% of them only once. The ten top clones hold 30% to 35% of the sample. Sequences were obtained from blood. The receptors were gathered from a woman aged 50 to 60 with Graves' hyperthyroidism that later progressed to Graves' ophthalmopathy.

This clonotype was detected a few times. The genes are TRBV9 and TRBJ2-2, with D hard to call. The germline CDR1 and CDR2 sequences are SGDLS and YYNGEE. The CDR3 sequence is 14 residues long. V lost 0 bases and J lost 5, with 8 bases in between. CDR3 DNA sequence: TGTGCCAGCAGCGTAGGAAGAAGAACCGGGGAGCTGTTTTTT. Its translation is CASSVGRRTGELFF.

The sample holds many counts of this clonotype. This chain joins TRBV18 and TRBJ1-2; D possibly corresponds to TRBD1 (5 bases). Germline CDR1 is KGHSH and CDR2 is LQKENI. The CDR3 loop spans 12 amino acids. V shed 6 bases and J shed 4 bases, with 9 bases lying between them. The CDR3 reads CASSLDSYGYTF. In DNA, the CDR3 is TGTGCCAGCTCCCTCGACAGCTATGGCTACACCTTC. The variable domain in full, completed from reference TRBV18 and TRBJ1-2, reads NAGVMQNPRHLVRRRGQEARLRCSPMKGHSHVYWYRQLPEEGLKFMVYLQKENIIDESGMPKERFSAEFPKEGPSILRIQQVVRGDSAAYFCASSLDSYGYTFGSGTRLTVV.

This clonotype was seen at least ten times. V is TRBV28 and J is TRBJ1-1, with D unresolved. Trimming removed 2 bases from V and 9 bases from J, with 10 bases in between. The length of the CDR3 is 12 residues. Germline-derived CDR1 and CDR2 are MDHEN and SYDVKM. The CDR3: CASSLPFQQAFF. The CDR3 DNA follows: TGTGCCAGCAGTTTACCCTTCCAGCAAGCTTTCTTT.

The chain carries TRBV6-1 and TRBJ1-2; the D gene is possibly TRBD1 (5 bases). Germline lookup yields CDR1 MNHNS and CDR2 SASEGT. The CDR3 sequence is 14 residues long. Deletions cut 6 bases from V and 8 bases from J, with 19 bases between. CDR3 nucleotides: TGTGCCAGCAGCCCCAGGGAACCCCTTCTAGGCTACACCTTC. Residues: CASSPREPLLGYTF.

This clonotype was detected many times. The genes are TRBV28 and TRBJ2-5, with 14 bases aligning to TRBD2. Per germline, CDR1 MDHEN and CDR2 SYDVKM. This CDR3 region has 17 residues. V lost 9 bases, J lost 0 bases, and 9 bases stayed unmatched. The CDR3 coding sequence is TGTGCCAGTTCCCCGGGACTAGCGGGAGTCAACCAAGAGACCCAGTACTTC. It encodes CASSPGLAGVNQETQYF.

This chain joins TRBV7-6 and TRBJ2-2, with 8 bases identical to TRBD1. V was pared by 5 bases and J by 1 base, with 6 bases of the junction left unmatched. CDR3 length: 16 residues. The germline CDR1 and CDR2 sequences are SGHVS and FNYEAQ. DNA of the CDR3: TGTGCCAGCAGCCCCCGACAGGGGAAGAACACCGGGGAGCTGTTTTTT. This sequence encodes CASSPRQGKNTGELFF.

Only a few counts were recorded for this clonotype. This rearrangement joins TRBV7-2 to TRBJ1-4; D gene uncertain. The germline gives CDR1 SGHTA, CDR2 FQGNSA. This CDR3 contains 15 residues. Trimming pared 8 bases from V and 1 base from J, leaving 14 bases between. The DNA for the CDR3 is TGTGCCAGCTCCTTTCGTGCTCTAACTAATGAAAAACTGTTTTTT. Residues: CASSFRALTNEKLFF.

On this clonotype itself: One junction end disagrees with the germline gene, perhaps due to a read error. The chain is built from TRBV19 and TRBJ1-5; D not resolved. The CDR3 consists of 13 residues. CDR1 and CDR2 (germline): LNHDA, SQIVND (reference sequence). The CDR3 nucleotides are TGTGCCAGTGGCAGTAACGGGAATCAGCCCCAGCGTTTT. The encoded protein is CASGSNGNQPQRF.

The sample holds a few counts of this clonotype. The chain links TRBV5-1 to TRBJ2-5; 7 nucleotides match TRBD2. The CDR3 runs to 15 residues. CDR1 and CDR2 from the germline V gene are SGHRS and YFSETQ. V lost 4 bases, J lost 5 bases, and 11 bases stayed unmatched. The CDR3 region has the DNA TGCGCCAGCAGCCCGGGAGGTTTTGACTTGGAGACCCAGTACTTC. Protein sequence: CASSPGGFDLETQYF.

This clonotype appeared many times. V and J are TRBV24-1 and TRBJ2-7, with D possibly being TRBD1 (6 bases). This CDR3 comprises 14 residues. Germline V CDR1 and CDR2: KGHDR, SFDVKD. Trimming stripped 3 bases from V and 4 bases from J, with 12 bases between. CDR3 region: CATSDPGTQYEQYF. DNA for the CDR3: TGTGCCACCAGTGATCCCGGGACACAGTACGAGCAGTACTTC.

A word on this clonotype: At one end the junction does not follow the germline gene, possibly because of a read error. The chain uses TRBV29-1 and TRBJ2-5, with 9 bases aligning to TRBD1. This CDR3 has 17 amino acids. CDR1 is SQVTM, CDR2 ANQGSEA, per germline. This CDR3 reads CGVEAQMLGQGQETQYF. The CDR3 DNA reads as TGCGGCGTTGAAGCCCAGATGCTGGGACAGGGACAAGAGACCCAGTACTTC.

There are a few counts of this clonotype. The rearrangement uses TRBV4-2 and TRBJ1-1; D gene unclear. The CDR3 is made up of 16 amino acids. The V end lost 0 bases, the J end lost 8 bases, and 19 bases lay between the germline ends. Germline assignment: CDR1 LGHNA and CDR2 YNFKEQ. As DNA, the CDR3 is TGTGCCAGCAGCCAAGAGCTAATAGGGTCGGGTTCCGAAGCTTTCTTT. Residues: CASSQELIGSGSEAFF.

This clonotype was counted once. This sequence joins TRBV2 and TRBJ2-7, with a possible D match to TRBD1 (5 bases). This CDR3 has 15 amino acids. Between the trimmed V and J ends, which lost 2 bases and 6 bases, there was a span of 17 bases. Germline loops: CDR1 SNHLY, CDR2 FYNNEI. The chain's CDR3 is CASSESKGWPGEQYF. Written as DNA, the CDR3 is TGTGCCAGCAGTGAATCCAAGGGGTGGCCTGGCGAGCAGTACTTC.

This clonotype was seen only a few times. The rearrangement joins TRBV19 to TRBJ2-3; 9 nucleotides line up with TRBD1. Germline V gives CDR1 LNHDA, CDR2 SQIVND (reference sequence). This CDR3 has 19 residues. The V and J ends lost 5 bases and 1 base, in that order; junction bases with no gene match: 16. The chain's CDR3 is CASSPWTGDRARRTDTQYF. In DNA form, the CDR3 reads TGTGCCAGTAGTCCCTGGACAGGGGACCGCGCTCGCCGCACAGATACGCAGTATTTT.

The sample holds a few counts of this clonotype. The chain carries TRBV7-9 and TRBJ2-5; D ambiguous. The ends were cut back, 1 base at V and 9 bases at J, with 9 bases in the middle. Germline V gene lookup returns CDR1 SEHNR and CDR2 FQNEAQ (reference sequence). This CDR3 has 12 amino acids. The CDR3: CASSLVKGPQYF. CDR3 nucleotide sequence: TGTGCCAGCAGCTTAGTGAAGGGTCCCCAGTACTTC.

This clonotype was recorded a few times. The CDR3 DNA sequence: TGTGCCACCAGTGATTCAGGGAGAGAGACCCAGTACTTC. Residues: CATSDSGRETQYF. This chain uses TRBV24-1 with TRBJ2-5; D tentatively fits TRBD1 or TRBD2 (5 bases each). The CDR3 covers 13 residues. Trimming removed 2 bases at V and 4 bases at J, with 7 bases between. Germline V gene sequence: CDR1 KGHDR, CDR2 SFDVKD.

This clonotype was detected a few times. CDR3 loop: CAISPNGRVNTGELFF. The CDR3 DNA is TGTGCCATCAGTCCTAACGGGAGGGTAAACACCGGGGAGCTGTTTTTT. This chain joins TRBV10-3 and TRBJ2-2; TRBD2 agrees at 8 bases. J lost 2 bases, V lost 5 bases, and 7 bases had no gene match. The CDR3 consists of 16 residues. Germline lookup yields CDR1 ENHRY and CDR2 SYGVKD.

This clonotype was observed many times. The gene calls are TRBV20-1 and TRBJ2-7, with 8 bases matching TRBD2. Per germline, CDR1 DFQATT and CDR2 SNEGSKA (reference sequence). The CDR3 extends over 12 amino acids. V trimming: 6 bases; J trimming: 3 bases; junction bases outside the gene matches: 4. The CDR3 sequence: CSAPREGYEQYF. The CDR3 DNA sequence: TGCAGTGCCCCCCGGGAGGGCTACGAGCAGTACTTC.

Many counts were recorded for this clonotype. V usage is TRBV28 and J usage is TRBJ1-6; 7 bases are shared with TRBD1. Germline lookup yields CDR1 MDHEN and CDR2 SYDVKM. This CDR3 has 14 residues. V was pared by 5 bases and J by 8 bases, with 6 bases of the junction left unmatched. CDR3 loop: CASSTGTVYSPLHF. In nucleotides, the CDR3 is TGTGCCAGCAGTACCGGGACAGTATATTCACCCCTCCACTTT.

This CDR3 reads CASSQETSGGEQYF. The DNA for the CDR3 is TGCGCCAGCAGCCAAGAGACTAGCGGGGGCGAGCAGTACTTC. The V gene is TRBV4-1, the J gene TRBJ2-7; 12 nucleotides agree with TRBD2. Germline V gives CDR1 MGHRA, CDR2 YSYEKL. This CDR3 has 14 amino acids. The V segment lost 0 bases and the J segment 6 bases; nucleotides outside the gene matches: 0.

The chain joins TRBV28 to TRBJ1-2, with TRBD1 as a possible D gene (6 bases). The germline V gene has CDR1 MDHEN and CDR2 SYDVKM. CDR3 length: 14 amino acids. V shed 7 bases and J shed 4 bases, with 16 bases lying between them. CDR3: CASNYPGAGYGYTF. CDR3 nucleotide sequence: TGTGCCAGCAACTACCCAGGGGCGGGCTATGGCTACACCTTC.

V gene TRBV19 combines with J gene TRBJ1-4; perhaps TRBD1 as D (5 bases). V was shortened by 8 bases and J by 8 bases, with 18 bases between the two germline ends. This CDR3 comprises 14 residues. Germline CDR1 is LNHDA and CDR2 is SQIVND (reference sequence). The CDR3 DNA reads TGTGCCAGTGGGCTTGAGGTACAGGAAGAAAAACTGTTTTTT. It codes for CASGLEVQEEKLFF.

This chain joins TRBV20-1 and TRBJ1-2; D is unresolved. CDR3 length: 13 residues. Germline V gene lookup returns CDR1 DFQATT and CDR2 SNEGSKA (reference sequence). V lost 0 bases and J lost 3, with 8 bases in between. The CDR3 spells CSARDIRDYGYTF. CDR3 nucleotide sequence: TGCAGTGCTAGAGATATAAGGGACTATGGCTACACCTTC.

The chain recombines TRBV7-8 with TRBJ2-1; D possibly corresponds to TRBD2 (6 bases). Trimming left V 2 bases short and J 6 bases short, with 17 bases between. The germline gives CDR1 SGHVS, CDR2 FQNEAQ. The CDR3 contains 16 residues. The CDR3 loop is CASSLSRLVLRNEQFF. The CDR3, as DNA: TGTGCCAGCAGCTTAAGTCGACTAGTTCTCCGCAATGAGCAGTTCTTC.